A single sample gave rise to the 25 T cell receptor beta chains below, sequenced in a study of blood T cell repertoires in COVID-19. Clones were sequenced by immunoSEQ multiplex PCR, and TCRdb holds only the in-frame ones, with some missing. Of 250,000 or so clones in the sample, about nine tenths are singletons; the top ten hold less than 3%. The sample was peripheral blood. The receptor set was obtained from a woman younger than 45 with active or convalescent COVID-19.

This clone is a singleton in its sample. The J gene is TRBJ1-1, the V gene TRBV19, with 10 bases that match TRBD1. J gave up 2 bases and V 0 bases, and 12 bases lay outside the gene matches. The length of the CDR3 is 19 residues. In germline, CDR1 is LNHDA, CDR2 SQIVND (reference sequence). The CDR3 DNA reads TGTGCCAGTAGTATAGACCCCTGGGGGGACAGGGGCCTCAACACTGAAGCTTTCTTT. This translates into CASSIDPWGDRGLNTEAFF.

The V and J genes are TRBV24-1 and TRBJ2-2, with D perhaps TRBD1 (5 bases). Germline loops: CDR1 KGHDR, CDR2 SFDVKD. This CDR3 region has 14 residues. Trimming pared 5 bases from V and 6 bases from J, leaving 12 bases between. The CDR3 nucleotides are TGTGCCACCAGTGGGGAAGGGGAAGCCGGGGAGCTGTTTTTT. The encoded protein is CATSGEGEAGELFF.

This clone was seen only once. The chain uses TRBV3-1 (or the pseudogene TRBV3-2) and TRBJ2-3; 16 positions agree with TRBD2. Trimming took 3 bases from V and 3 from J; bases not matched to a gene: 6. The V gene's germline CDR1 is LGHDT and CDR2 YNNKEL (reference sequence). CDR3 length equals 18 residues. CDR3 region: CASSHSGTSGGATDTQYF. The CDR3 DNA reads as TGTGCCAGCAGCCACTCAGGGACTAGCGGGGGGGCGACAGATACGCAGTATTTT.

This chain joins TRBV10-3 and TRBJ2-5; maybe TRBD2 (6 bases). This CDR3 spans 14 amino acids. Per the germline V gene, CDR1 is ENHRY and CDR2 is SYGVKD. Trimming took off 6 bases at V and 2 bases at J, with 13 bases between the two ends. The CDR3 reads CAIRSSRGQETQYF. CDR3 sequence (DNA): TGTGCCATCAGAAGTTCGCGGGGACAAGAGACCCAGTACTTC.

The chain is built from TRBV18 and TRBJ2-7; no clear D. CDR1 is KGHSH, CDR2 LQKENI, per germline. The CDR3 has 14 residues. The V and J ends lost 0 bases and 1 base respectively, with 7 bases between them. The CDR3 is CASSPPAGSYEQYF. In DNA, the CDR3 is TGTGCCAGCTCACCACCTGCAGGTTCCTACGAGCAGTACTTC.

This chain uses TRBV25-1 with TRBJ1-1; no clear D gene. Germline CDR1 reads MGHDK; CDR2 reads SYGVNS. CDR3 size: 13 residues. Between the trimmed V and J ends, which lost 9 bases and 4 bases, there was a span of 15 bases. The CDR3 sequence: CARPRDSCTEAFF. CDR3 nucleotide sequence: TGTGCCAGGCCTCGGGATTCGTGCACTGAAGCTTTCTTT.

The V and J genes are TRBV7-2 and TRBJ1-2, with 9 bases matching TRBD1. Per the germline V gene, CDR1 is SGHTA and CDR2 is FQGNSA. V was clipped by 2 bases and J by 10 bases; unmatched bases: 2. The CDR3 loop spans 12 amino acids. The CDR3 DNA reads TGTGCCAGCAGCTTACGGGACAGGGTCTACACCTTC. This sequence encodes CASSLRDRVYTF.

A few counts support this clone. The genes are TRBV7-9 and TRBJ1-1; a possible D gene is TRBD1 (5 bases). Trimming took 4 bases from V and 1 from J, leaving 13 bases between them. The CDR3 extends over 15 amino acids. The germline V gene has CDR1 SEHNR and CDR2 FQNEAQ (reference sequence). This chain's CDR3 is CASSSDWGGNTEAFF. Here the CDR3 DNA reads TGTGCCAGCAGCTCCGACTGGGGCGGGAACACTGAAGCTTTCTTT.

The V gene is TRBV6-5, the J gene TRBJ2-3; perhaps TRBD1 as D (5 bases). Germline V lookup: CDR1 MNHEY, CDR2 SVGAGI. The CDR3 loop spans 15 amino acids. Between the trimmed V and J ends, which lost 3 bases and 4 bases, there was a span of 14 bases. The CDR3 spells CASSYPARAADTQYF. DNA of the CDR3: TGTGCCAGCAGTTATCCGGCCAGGGCCGCAGATACGCAGTATTTT.

This clone was observed a handful of times. This chain uses TRBV7-9 with TRBJ1-1; TRBD1 agrees at 7 bases. The germline gives CDR1 SEHNR, CDR2 FQNEAQ (reference sequence). CDR3 length: 15 amino acids. After removal of 5 bases from V and 2 bases from J, the junction contained 8 bases not matched to a gene. DNA for the CDR3: TGTGCCAGCAGCCTGACAGGGATGGGAAACACTGAAGCTTTCTTT. This encodes CASSLTGMGNTEAFF.

Comment on this clone: Additional DNA sequences in this sample encode the identical CDR3. The chain has TRBV18 and TRBJ1-5; D unresolved. Germline assignment: CDR1 KGHSH and CDR2 LQKENI. The V end lost 2 bases, the J end lost 4 bases, and 6 bases lay between the germline ends. There are 13 residues in the CDR3. The CDR3, as DNA: TGTGCCAGCTCACCAGGGAGGAATCAGCCCCAGCATTTT. Encoded protein: CASSPGRNQPQHF.

Remarks on this clone: The sample has other DNA sequences that encode this CDR3 too. The chain joins TRBV7-2 to TRBJ1-4, with D maybe TRBD1 (5 bases). Germline V gene data show CDR1 as SGHTA and CDR2 as FQGNSA. The CDR3 has 15 amino acids. V was pared by 4 bases and J by 0 bases, with 9 bases between. The CDR3 coding sequence is TGTGCCAGCAGCTCCCAGGGTGCAACTAATGAAAAACTGTTTTTT. Translating it yields CASSSQGATNEKLFF.

CDR3 bases: TGTGCCAGTAGTATGTTGGGCTACGCTGGAAACACCATATATTTT. It encodes CASSMLGYAGNTIYF. This chain uses TRBV19 with TRBJ1-3, with D unresolved. V lost 3 bases, J lost 2 bases, and 11 bases lay in between. CDR1 and CDR2 (germline): LNHDA, SQIVND (reference sequence). The length of the CDR3 is 15 residues.

The chain recombines TRBV30 with TRBJ1-2, with D perhaps matching TRBD1 (5 bases). Germline CDR1 GTSNPN, CDR2 SVGIG (reference sequence). The germline V and J ends were trimmed by 0 bases and 4 bases, with 9 bases remaining between them. This CDR3 comprises 13 residues. CDR3 amino acids: CAWSVKGIYGYTF. CDR3 DNA: TGTGCCTGGAGTGTCAAGGGGATCTATGGCTACACCTTC.

In its sample, this clone was seen a few times. The chain joins TRBV6-1 to TRBJ1-3; TRBD1 matches 8 bases. This CDR3 has 16 residues. V gave up 1 base and J gave up 5 bases; unmatched junction bases: 7. CDR1 MNHNS and CDR2 SASEGT come from the germline V gene. This chain's CDR3 is CASSEDLGRGRNTIYF. The CDR3 nucleotides are TGTGCCAGCAGTGAAGATCTCGGCAGGGGGCGAAACACCATATATTTT.

The gene calls are TRBV10-3 and TRBJ2-5; 11 bases are a match to TRBD2. There are 15 residues in the CDR3. Per germline, CDR1 ENHRY and CDR2 SYGVKD. Losses at the gene ends were 6 bases for V and 6 bases for J; bases not matched to a gene: 9. CDR3 sequence (DNA): TGTGCCATCAGCAACACGACTAGCGGGGCTAAGACCCAGTACTTC. Protein: CAISNTTSGAKTQYF.

V gene TRBV19 combines with J gene TRBJ2-7, with 8 bases identical to TRBD1. The CDR3 sequence is 14 residues long. Germline CDR1 is LNHDA and CDR2 is SQIVND (reference sequence). The trim removed 4 bases at V and 4 bases at J, leaving 6 bases unmatched. The CDR3 loop is CASSNGDRTYEQYF. The CDR3 DNA reads as TGTGCCAGTAGTAACGGGGACAGGACTTACGAGCAGTACTTC.

The V and J genes are TRBV2 and TRBJ1-3; D unclear. The CDR3 has 14 amino acids. The V gene lost 4 bases and the J gene lost 2 bases, with 9 bases spanning the gap. Germline-derived CDR1 and CDR2 are SNHLY and FYNNEI. CDR3 sequence (DNA): TGTGCCAGCAGTGCCGATCTAACTGGAAACACCATATATTTT. This translates into CASSADLTGNTIYF.

The chain couples TRBV6-5 to TRBJ1-6; TRBD1 might be the D (6 bases). The CDR3 totals 14 residues. V was clipped by 8 bases and J by 10 bases, with 18 bases between them. The germline CDR1 and CDR2 sequences are MNHEY and SVGAGI. CDR3: CASLRNRDGSPLHF. The DNA for the CDR3 is TGTGCCAGCCTCAGGAACAGGGACGGGTCACCCCTCCACTTT.

The rearrangement links TRBV5-6 to TRBJ2-7; tentative D call: TRBD2 (5 bases). The germline gives CDR1 SGHDT, CDR2 YYEEEE. V lost 1 base, J lost 2 bases, and 10 bases lay in between. The CDR3 consists of 14 residues. The CDR3 DNA is TGTGCCAGCAGCTTGTCTGGGGAGCCCTACGAGCAGTACTTC. It translates to CASSLSGEPYEQYF.

The V call is TRBV18, the J call TRBJ1-4; possibly TRBD1 for D (6 bases). CDR1 is KGHSH and CDR2 is LQKENI in the germline V gene. This CDR3 has 14 amino acids. Trimming took 4 bases from V and 6 from J, leaving 12 bases between them. CDR3 amino acids: CASSRTGSDEKLFF. The CDR3, as DNA: TGTGCCAGCTCACGCACAGGGTCGGATGAAAAACTGTTTTTT.

The sample holds one count of this clone. This chain connects TRBV6-5 to TRBJ1-1, with unresolved D. This CDR3 contains 14 residues. Germline-derived CDR1 and CDR2 are MNHEY and SVGAGI. Trimming left V 4 bases short and J 1 base short, with 10 bases between. CDR3 residues: CASSSPSGNTEAFF. Here the CDR3 DNA reads TGTGCCAGCAGTTCCCCGTCAGGGAACACTGAAGCTTTCTTT.

J is TRBJ1-1 and V is TRBV5-6, with a tentative D call TRBD1 (6 bases). V was pared by 4 bases and J by 8 bases, with 21 bases between. CDR3 size: 15 residues. CDR1 is SGHDT and CDR2 is YYEEEE in the germline V gene. The CDR3 region has the DNA TGTGCCAGCAGCGCCGTACAGGGATGGTCCCAAGAAGCTTTCTTT. This sequence encodes CASSAVQGWSQEAFF. Looking up the rest from reference TRBV5-6 and TRBJ1-1 gives the full variable domain: DAGVTQSPTHLIKTRGQQVTLRCSPKSGHDTVSWYQQALGQGPQFIFQYYEEEERQRGNFPDRFSGHQFPNYSSELNVNALLLGDSALYLCASSAVQGWSQEAFFGQGTRLTVV.

This chain connects TRBV13 to TRBJ1-2, with 11 nucleotides matching TRBD1. After removal of 5 bases from V and 3 bases from J, the junction contained 8 bases not matched to a gene. The CDR3 is 16 residues long. Per germline, CDR1 PRHDT and CDR2 FYEKMQ (reference sequence). CDR3 protein: CASSTTGQGADYGYTF. The CDR3 region has the DNA TGTGCCAGCAGCACAACTGGACAGGGGGCGGACTATGGCTACACCTTC.

V gene TRBV29-1 combines with J gene TRBJ2-1; 9 nucleotides line up with TRBD1. The CDR3 consists of 14 residues. Germline CDR1 reads SQVTM; CDR2 reads ANQGSEA. V was clipped by 4 bases and J by 6 bases; unmatched bases: 7. CDR3 amino acids: CSVGITGGTNEQFF. CDR3 DNA sequence: TGCAGCGTTGGAATAACAGGGGGCACCAATGAGCAGTTCTTC.